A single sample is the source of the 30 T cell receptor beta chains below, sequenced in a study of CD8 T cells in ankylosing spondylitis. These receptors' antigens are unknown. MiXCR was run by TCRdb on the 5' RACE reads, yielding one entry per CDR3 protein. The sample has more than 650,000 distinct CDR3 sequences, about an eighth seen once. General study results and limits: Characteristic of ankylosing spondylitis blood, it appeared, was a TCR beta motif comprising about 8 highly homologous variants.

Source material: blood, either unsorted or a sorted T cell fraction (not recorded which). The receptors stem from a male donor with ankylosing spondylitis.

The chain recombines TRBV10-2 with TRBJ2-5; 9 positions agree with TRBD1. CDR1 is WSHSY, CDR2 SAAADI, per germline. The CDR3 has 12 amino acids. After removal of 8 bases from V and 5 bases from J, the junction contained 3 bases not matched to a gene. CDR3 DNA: TGCGCCAGCGGGACAGGGATGGAGACCCAGTACTTC. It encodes CASGTGMETQYF.

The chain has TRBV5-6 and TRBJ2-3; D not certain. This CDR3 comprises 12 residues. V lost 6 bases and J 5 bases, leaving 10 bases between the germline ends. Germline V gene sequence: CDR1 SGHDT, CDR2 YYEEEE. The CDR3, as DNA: TGTGCCAGCACCGTGTGGGGAGATACGCAGTATTTT. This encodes CASTVWGDTQYF. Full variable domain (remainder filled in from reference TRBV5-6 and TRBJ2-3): DAGVTQSPTHLIKTRGQQVTLRCSPKSGHDTVSWYQQALGQGPQFIFQYYEEEERQRGNFPDRFSGHQFPNYSSELNVNALLLGDSALYLCASTVWGDTQYFGPGTRLTVL.

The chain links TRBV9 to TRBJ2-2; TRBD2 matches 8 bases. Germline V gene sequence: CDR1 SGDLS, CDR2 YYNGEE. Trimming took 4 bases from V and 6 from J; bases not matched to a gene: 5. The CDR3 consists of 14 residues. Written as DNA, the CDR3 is TGTGCCAGCAGCATCATAGCGGGATCCGGGGAGCTGTTTTTT. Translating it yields CASSIIAGSGELFF.

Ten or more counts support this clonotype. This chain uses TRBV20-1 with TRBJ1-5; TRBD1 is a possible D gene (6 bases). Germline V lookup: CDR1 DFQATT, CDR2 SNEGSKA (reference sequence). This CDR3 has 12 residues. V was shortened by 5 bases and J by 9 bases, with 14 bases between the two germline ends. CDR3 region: CSAVSRGGPQHF. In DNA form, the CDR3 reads TGCAGTGCTGTATCCAGGGGTGGGCCCCAGCATTTT.

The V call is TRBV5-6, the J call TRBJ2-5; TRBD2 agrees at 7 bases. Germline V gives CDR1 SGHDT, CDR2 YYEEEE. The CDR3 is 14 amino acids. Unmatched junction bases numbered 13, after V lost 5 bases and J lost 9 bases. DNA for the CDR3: TGTGCCAGCAGGAGTTGGGGGGGGATTTGGTCCCAGTACTTC. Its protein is CASRSWGGIWSQYF.

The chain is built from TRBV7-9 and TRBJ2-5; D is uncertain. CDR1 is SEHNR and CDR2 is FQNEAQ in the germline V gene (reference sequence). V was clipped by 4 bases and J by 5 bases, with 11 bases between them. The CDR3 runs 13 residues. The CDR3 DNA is TGTGCCAGCAGCTATACCCCCGGGGAGACCCAGTACTTC. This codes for CASSYTPGETQYF.

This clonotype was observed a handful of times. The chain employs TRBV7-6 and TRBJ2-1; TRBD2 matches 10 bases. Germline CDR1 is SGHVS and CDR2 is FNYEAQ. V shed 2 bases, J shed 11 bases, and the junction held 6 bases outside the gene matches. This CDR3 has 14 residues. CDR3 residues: CASSLLTSGEQQFF. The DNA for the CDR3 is TGTGCCAGCAGCTTATTAACTAGCGGGGAACAGCAGTTCTTC.

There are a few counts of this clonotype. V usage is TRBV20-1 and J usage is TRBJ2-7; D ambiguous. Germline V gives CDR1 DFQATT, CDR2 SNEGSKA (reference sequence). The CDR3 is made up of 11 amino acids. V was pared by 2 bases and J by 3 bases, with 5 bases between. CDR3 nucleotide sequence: TGCAGTGCTAGACCCAACTACGAGCAGTACTTC. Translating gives CSARPNYEQYF.

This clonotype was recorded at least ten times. CDR3 bases: TGTGCCATCAGTGAAGGCCGCTATGGCTACACCTTC. It translates to CAISEGRYGYTF. The rearrangement uses TRBV10-3 and TRBJ1-2, with unresolved D. This CDR3 is 12 amino acids long. Germline values: CDR1 ENHRY, CDR2 SYGVKD. Trimming stripped 3 bases from V and 4 bases from J, with 6 bases between.

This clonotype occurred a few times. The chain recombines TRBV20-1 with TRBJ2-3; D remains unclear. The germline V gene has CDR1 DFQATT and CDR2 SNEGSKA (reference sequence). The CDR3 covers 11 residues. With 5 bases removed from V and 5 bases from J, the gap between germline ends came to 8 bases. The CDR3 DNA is TGCAGTGCTGGGTGGGAAGATACGCAGTATTTT. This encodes CSAGWEDTQYF.

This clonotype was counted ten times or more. CDR3 in amino acids: CASRETSTGAYGYTF. The CDR3 region has the DNA TGTGCCAGCAGAGAAACTTCGACAGGCGCTTATGGCTACACCTTC. The chain recombines TRBV12-3 or TRBV12-4 with TRBJ1-2; D may be TRBD1 (6 bases). The CDR3 totals 15 residues. The ends were cut back, 6 bases at V and 5 bases at J, with 19 bases in the middle.

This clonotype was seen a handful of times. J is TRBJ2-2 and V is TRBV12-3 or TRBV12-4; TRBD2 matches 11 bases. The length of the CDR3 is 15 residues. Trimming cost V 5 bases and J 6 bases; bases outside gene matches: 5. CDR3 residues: CASSPTSGRPGELFF. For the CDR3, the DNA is TGTGCCAGCAGTCCTACTAGCGGGAGACCCGGGGAGCTGTTTTTT.

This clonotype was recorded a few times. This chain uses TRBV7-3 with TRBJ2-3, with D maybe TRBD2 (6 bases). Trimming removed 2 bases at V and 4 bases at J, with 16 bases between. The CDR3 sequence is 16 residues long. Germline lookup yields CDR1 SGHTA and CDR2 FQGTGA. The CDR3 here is CASSLFASVNADTQYF. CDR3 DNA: TGTGCCAGCAGCTTATTTGCTAGCGTTAACGCAGATACGCAGTATTTT.

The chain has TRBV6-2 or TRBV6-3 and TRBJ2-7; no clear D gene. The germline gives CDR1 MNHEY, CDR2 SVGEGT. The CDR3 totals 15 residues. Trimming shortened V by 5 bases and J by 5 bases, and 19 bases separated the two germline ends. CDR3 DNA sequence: TGTGCCAGCAGTGACGGAGTTATGCCTTGGAACGAGCAGTACTTC. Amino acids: CASSDGVMPWNEQYF.

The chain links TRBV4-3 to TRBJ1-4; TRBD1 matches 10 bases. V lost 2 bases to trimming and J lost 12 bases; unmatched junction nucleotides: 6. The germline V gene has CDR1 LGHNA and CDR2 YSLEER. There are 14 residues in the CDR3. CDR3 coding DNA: TGCGCCAGCAGCCAATGGACAGGGGGTACCGAACTGTTTTTT. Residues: CASSQWTGGTELFF.

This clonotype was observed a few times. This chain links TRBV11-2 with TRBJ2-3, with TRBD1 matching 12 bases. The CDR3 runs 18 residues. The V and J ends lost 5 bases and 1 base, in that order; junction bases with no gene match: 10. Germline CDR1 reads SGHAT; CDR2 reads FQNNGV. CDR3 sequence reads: CASSPQYGTGGGTDTQYF. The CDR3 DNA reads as TGTGCCAGCAGCCCTCAATATGGGACAGGGGGCGGCACAGATACGCAGTATTTT. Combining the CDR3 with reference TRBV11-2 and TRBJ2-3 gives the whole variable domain EAGVAQSPRYKIIEKRQSVAFWCNPISGHATLYWYQQILGQGPKLLIQFQNNGVVDDSQLPKDRFSAERLKGVDSTLKIQPAKLEDSAVYLCASSPQYGTGGGTDTQYFGPGTRLTVL.

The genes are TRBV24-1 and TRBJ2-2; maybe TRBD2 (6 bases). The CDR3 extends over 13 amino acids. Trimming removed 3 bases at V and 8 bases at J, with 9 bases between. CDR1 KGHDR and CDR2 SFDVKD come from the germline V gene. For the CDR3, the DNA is TGTGCCACCAGTGATCGGGAGAAGGGGGAGCTGTTTTTT. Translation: CATSDREKGELFF.

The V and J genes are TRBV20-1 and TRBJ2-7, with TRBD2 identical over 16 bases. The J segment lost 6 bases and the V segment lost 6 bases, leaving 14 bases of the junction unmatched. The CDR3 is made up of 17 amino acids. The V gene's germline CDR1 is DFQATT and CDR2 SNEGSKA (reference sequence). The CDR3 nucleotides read TGCAGTGCCGCGGGACTAGCGGGAGGGCCTGCCACTGCCGAGCAGTACTTC. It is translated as CSAAGLAGGPATAEQYF.

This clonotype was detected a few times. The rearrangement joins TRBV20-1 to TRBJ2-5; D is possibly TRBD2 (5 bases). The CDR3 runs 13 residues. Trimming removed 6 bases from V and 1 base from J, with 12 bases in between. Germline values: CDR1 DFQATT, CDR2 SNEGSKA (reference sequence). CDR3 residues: CSATDWIQETQYF. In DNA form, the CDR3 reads TGCAGTGCCACGGACTGGATCCAAGAGACCCAGTACTTC.

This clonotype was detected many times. The CDR3 sequence is CSAQGQSWAEQYF. Here the CDR3 DNA reads TGCAGCGCCCAGGGACAGTCTTGGGCCGAGCAGTACTTC. The gene calls are TRBV29-1 and TRBJ2-7; 7 bases align to TRBD1. Trimming cost V 7 bases and J 6 bases; bases outside gene matches: 12. The CDR3 is 13 residues long. From germline, CDR1 is SQVTM and CDR2 ANQGSEA.

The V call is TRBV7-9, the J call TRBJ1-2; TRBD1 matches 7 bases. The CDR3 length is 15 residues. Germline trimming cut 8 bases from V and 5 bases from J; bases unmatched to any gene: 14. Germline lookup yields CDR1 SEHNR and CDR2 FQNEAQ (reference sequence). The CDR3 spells CASARDSTEWYGYTF. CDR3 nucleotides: TGTGCCAGCGCCCGGGACAGCACGGAATGGTATGGCTACACCTTC.

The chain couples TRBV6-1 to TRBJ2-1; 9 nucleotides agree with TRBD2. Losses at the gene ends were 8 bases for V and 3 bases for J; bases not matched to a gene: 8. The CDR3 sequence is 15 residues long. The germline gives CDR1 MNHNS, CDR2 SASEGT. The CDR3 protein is CASARLAEIYNEQFF. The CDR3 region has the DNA TGTGCCAGCGCCAGACTAGCGGAGATCTACAATGAGCAGTTCTTC.

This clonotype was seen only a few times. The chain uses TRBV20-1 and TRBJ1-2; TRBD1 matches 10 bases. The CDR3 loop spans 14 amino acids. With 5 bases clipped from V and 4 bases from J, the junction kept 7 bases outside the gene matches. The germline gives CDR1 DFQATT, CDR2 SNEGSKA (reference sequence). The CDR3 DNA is TGCAGTGCTGGAGGGACAGGGGTGATCTATGGCTACACCTTC. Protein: CSAGGTGVIYGYTF.

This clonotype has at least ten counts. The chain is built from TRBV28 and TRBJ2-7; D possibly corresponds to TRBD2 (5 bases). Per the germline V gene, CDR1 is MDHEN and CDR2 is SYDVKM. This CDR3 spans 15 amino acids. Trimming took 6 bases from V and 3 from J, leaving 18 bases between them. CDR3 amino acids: CASSLNPLGSYEQYF. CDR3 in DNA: TGTGCCAGCAGCTTGAACCCTCTAGGGAGCTACGAGCAGTACTTC.

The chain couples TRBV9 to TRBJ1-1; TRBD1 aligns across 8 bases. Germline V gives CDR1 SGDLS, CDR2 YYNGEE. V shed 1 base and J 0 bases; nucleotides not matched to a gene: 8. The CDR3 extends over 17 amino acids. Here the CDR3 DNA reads TGTGCCAGCAGCGTAACGGCAACAGGGGGAATGAACACTGAAGCTTTCTTT. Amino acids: CASSVTATGGMNTEAFF.

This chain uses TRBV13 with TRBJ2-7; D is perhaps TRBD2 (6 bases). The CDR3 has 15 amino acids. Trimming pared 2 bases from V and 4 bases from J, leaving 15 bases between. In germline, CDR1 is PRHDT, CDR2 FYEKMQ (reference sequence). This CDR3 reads CASSLRRERRYEQYF. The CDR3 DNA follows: TGTGCCAGCAGCTTAAGGAGGGAAAGGAGGTACGAGCAGTACTTC. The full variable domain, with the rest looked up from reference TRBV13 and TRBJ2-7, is AAGVIQSPRHLIKEKRETATLKCYPIPRHDTVYWYQQGPGQDPQFLISFYEKMQSDKGSIPDRFSAQQFSDYHSELNMSSLELGDSALYFCASSLRRERRYEQYFGPGTRLTVT.

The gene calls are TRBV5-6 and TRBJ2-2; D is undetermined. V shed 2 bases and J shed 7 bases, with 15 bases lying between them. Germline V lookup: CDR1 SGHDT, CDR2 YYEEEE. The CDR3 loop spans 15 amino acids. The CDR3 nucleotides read TGTGCCAGCAGCTTCTTCGGACGGGCGAGCGGGGAGCTGTTTTTT. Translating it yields CASSFFGRASGELFF.

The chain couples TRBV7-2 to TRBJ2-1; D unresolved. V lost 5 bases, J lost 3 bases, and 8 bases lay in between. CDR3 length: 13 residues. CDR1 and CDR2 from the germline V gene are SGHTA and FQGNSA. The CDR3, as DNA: TGTGCCAGCAGCCCAAGGGTCTACAATGAGCAGTTCTTC. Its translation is CASSPRVYNEQFF.

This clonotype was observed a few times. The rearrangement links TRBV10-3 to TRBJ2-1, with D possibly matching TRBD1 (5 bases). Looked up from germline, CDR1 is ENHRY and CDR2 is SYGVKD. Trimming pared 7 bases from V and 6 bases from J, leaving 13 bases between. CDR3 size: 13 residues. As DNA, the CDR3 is TGTGCCATCAAACAGGTTCTCTCCAATGAGCAGTTCTTC. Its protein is CAIKQVLSNEQFF.

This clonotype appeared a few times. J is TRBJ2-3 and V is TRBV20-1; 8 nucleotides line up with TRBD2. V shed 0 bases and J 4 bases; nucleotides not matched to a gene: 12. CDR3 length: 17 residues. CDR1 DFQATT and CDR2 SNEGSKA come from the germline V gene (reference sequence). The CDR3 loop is CSARDRRRAGAADTQYF. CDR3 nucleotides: TGCAGTGCTAGAGATCGCCGGCGAGCGGGAGCAGCAGATACGCAGTATTTT.